Listed below are T cell receptor beta chains from one sample, sequenced in a study of T cell repertoires in cytomegalovirus infection. Using its own MiXCR run on the reads, TCRdb lists one record per CDR3 protein. This sample has some 350,000 distinct CDR3 sequences, with 25% to 35% found just once. What these receptors recognize is not known. This specimen was cultured PBMCs, taken from culture after CMV antigen stimulation. Source of these receptors: a human donor in good health (CMV status not recorded). Some clones in this sample may be carry-over from other donors' samples. Both conserved end residues are part of each CDR3.

j_gene | v_gene | CDR3aa
TRBJ1-5 | TRBV19 | CASNPGSSNQPQHF
TRBJ1-2 | TRBV12-5 | CASGLVRNYGYTF
TRBJ1-5 | TRBV10-3 | CAISPDSTQPQHF
TRBJ1-5 | TRBV5-1 | CASSLEGQGYQPQHF
TRBJ1-6 | TRBV19 | CASSMLAEEGSPLHF
TRBJ1-1 | TRBV6-1 | CASSEEAGDTEAFF
TRBJ2-5 | TRBV7-2 | CASSLGGAWETQYF
TRBJ1-2 | TRBV7-6 | CASSFGRAADGYTF
TRBJ2-2 | TRBV4-1 | CASSQTILRGSGELFF
TRBJ2-7 | TRBV28 | CASSPHGRSYEQYF
TRBJ1-1 | TRBV7-8 | CASSSVLGGSDTEAFF
TRBJ2-7 | TRBV12-3/TRBV12-4 | CATSSGSWEQYF
TRBJ2-5 | TRBV7-3 | CASSSSGKETQYF
TRBJ1-2 | TRBV10-3 | CAISVERRSFGGYTF
TRBJ1-5 | TRBV19 | CASSSSPRRVNNQPQHF
TRBJ2-1 | TRBV7-3 | CASSPHSRSYNEQFF
TRBJ1-2 | TRBV28 | CASSLTEYGYTF
TRBJ2-6 | TRBV30 | CALAKLGSSGANVLTF
TRBJ2-7 | TRBV7-8 | CASRRGQGLSYEQYF
TRBJ1-4 | TRBV24-1 | CATSDRRQGATNEKLFF
TRBJ1-2 | TRBV7-9 | CASSENTGYGYTF
TRBJ2-7 | TRBV5-1 | CASSSRGLGYEQYF
TRBJ1-4 | TRBV28 | CATRHGTGGNEKLFF
TRBJ2-4 | TRBV6-8 | CASTQRRGVAKNIQYF
TRBJ2-1 | TRBV7-2 | CASSRDRDRVNEQFF
TRBJ2-1 | TRBV12-5 | CASGLVIAGGENEQFF
TRBJ1-1 | TRBV11-2 | CASSYDKNTEAFF
TRBJ2-5 | TRBV5-4 | CASSPGQGLGKTQYF
TRBJ2-2 | TRBV27 | CASSLGQRTYTGELFF
TRBJ1-3 | TRBV7-9 | CASSPRNSGNTIYF
TRBJ2-5 | TRBV6-1 | CASSEPNIETQYF
TRBJ1-2 | TRBV12-3/TRBV12-4 | CASTIRTGGRFGGYTF
TRBJ2-1 | TRBV7-9 | CASSLGGGKNEQFF
TRBJ1-2 | TRBV5-5 | CASSGGANYGYTF
TRBJ2-1 | TRBV9 | CASSVGRGPYNEQFF
TRBJ1-5 | TRBV28 | CASLPGEGPGNQPQHF
TRBJ1-2 | TRBV7-2 | CASSLATVAGGYTF
TRBJ2-2 | TRBV12-5 | CASGLSYNGLVGAGELFF
TRBJ1-4 | TRBV7-9 | CASSSTAGSRNEKLFF
TRBJ1-5 | TRBV4-1 | CASSQEIGNQPQHF
TRBJ2-3 | TRBV24-1 | CATSAGTSGSTDTQYF
TRBJ1-5 | TRBV19 | CASSIDGQSGQPQHF
TRBJ2-3 | TRBV7-2 | CASSSQLRDTQYF
TRBJ2-1 | TRBV12-3/TRBV12-4 | CASSTSGGPSNEQFF
TRBJ2-7 | TRBV7-6 | CASSSNPGDRGTYEQYF
TRBJ1-5 | TRBV5-6 | CASSPAGEEGSNQPQHF
TRBJ1-2 | TRBV10-3 | CAISDAYRGIDGYTF
TRBJ1-5 | TRBV6-6 | CASTRTGGYQPQHF
TRBJ2-5 | TRBV7-9 | CASSFLLDRGETQYF
TRBJ1-2 | TRBV7-9 | CASSLGSREGYTF
TRBJ2-2 | TRBV28 | CASSFPRTDGTGELFF